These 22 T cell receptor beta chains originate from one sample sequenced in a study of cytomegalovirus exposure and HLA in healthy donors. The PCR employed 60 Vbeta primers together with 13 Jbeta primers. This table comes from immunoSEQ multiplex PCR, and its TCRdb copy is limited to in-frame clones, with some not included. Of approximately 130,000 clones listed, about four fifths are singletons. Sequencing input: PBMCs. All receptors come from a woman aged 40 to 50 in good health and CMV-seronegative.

DNA of the CDR3: TGTGCCAGCAGCCGCGGACAGAGCTACGAGCAGTACTTC. Translated: CASSRGQSYEQYF. This sequence joins TRBV6-5 and TRBJ2-7, with TRBD1 as a possible D gene (6 bases). Germline CDR1 MNHEY, CDR2 SVGAGI. The CDR3 has 13 residues. Trimming stripped 6 bases from V and 3 bases from J, with 12 bases between.

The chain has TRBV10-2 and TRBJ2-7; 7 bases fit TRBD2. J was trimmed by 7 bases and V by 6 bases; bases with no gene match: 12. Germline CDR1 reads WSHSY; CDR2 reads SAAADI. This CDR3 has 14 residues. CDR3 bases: TGCGCCAGCAGGGGTAGCGGGCCGGAGGGGGAGCAGTACTTC. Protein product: CASRGSGPEGEQYF.

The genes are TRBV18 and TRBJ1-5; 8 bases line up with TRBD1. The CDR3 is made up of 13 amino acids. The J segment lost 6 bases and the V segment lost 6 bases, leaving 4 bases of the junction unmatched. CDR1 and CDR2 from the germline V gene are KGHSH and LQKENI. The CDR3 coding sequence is TGTGCCAGCTCTCAGGGGGCGGGTCAGCCCCAGCATTTT. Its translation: CASSQGAGQPQHF.

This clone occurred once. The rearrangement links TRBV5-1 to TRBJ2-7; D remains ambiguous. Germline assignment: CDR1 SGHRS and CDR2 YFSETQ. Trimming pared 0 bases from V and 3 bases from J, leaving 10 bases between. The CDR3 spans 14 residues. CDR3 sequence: CASSLGQDFYEQYF. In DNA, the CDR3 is TGCGCCAGCAGCTTGGGTCAGGATTTCTACGAGCAGTACTTC.

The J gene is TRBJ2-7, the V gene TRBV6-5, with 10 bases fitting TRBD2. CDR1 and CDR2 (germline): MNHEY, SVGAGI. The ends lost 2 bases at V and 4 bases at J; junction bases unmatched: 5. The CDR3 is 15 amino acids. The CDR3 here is CASSYGSSGGYEQYF. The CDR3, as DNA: TGTGCCAGCAGTTACGGTTCTAGCGGGGGTTACGAGCAGTACTTC.

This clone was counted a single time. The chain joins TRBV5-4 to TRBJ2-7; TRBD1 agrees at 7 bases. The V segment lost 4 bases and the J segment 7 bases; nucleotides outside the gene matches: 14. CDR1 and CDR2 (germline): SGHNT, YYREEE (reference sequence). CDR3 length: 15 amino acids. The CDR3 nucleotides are TGTGCCAGCAGCCTGGCTGGACAGGATATCGGGGAGCAGTACTTC. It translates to CASSLAGQDIGEQYF.

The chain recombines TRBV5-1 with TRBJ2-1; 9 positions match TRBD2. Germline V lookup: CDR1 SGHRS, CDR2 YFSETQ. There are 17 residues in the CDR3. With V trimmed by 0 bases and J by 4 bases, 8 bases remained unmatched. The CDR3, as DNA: TGCGCCAGCAGCTTGGCGGGACTAGCATCGGGTTACAATGAGCAGTTCTTC. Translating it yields CASSLAGLASGYNEQFF.

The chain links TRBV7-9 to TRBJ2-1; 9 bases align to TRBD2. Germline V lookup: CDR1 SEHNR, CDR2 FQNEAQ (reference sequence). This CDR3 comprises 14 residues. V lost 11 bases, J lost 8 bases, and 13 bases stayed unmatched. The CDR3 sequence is CAYPGAGGRYEQFF. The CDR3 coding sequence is TGTGCCTACCCGGGGGCGGGAGGGAGGTATGAGCAGTTCTTC.

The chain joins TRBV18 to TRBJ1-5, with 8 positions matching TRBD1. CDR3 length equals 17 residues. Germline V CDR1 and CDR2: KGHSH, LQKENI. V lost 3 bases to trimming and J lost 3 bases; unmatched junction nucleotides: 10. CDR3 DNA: TGTGCCAGCTCACCCGGACAGGGTGCTATCGACAATCAGCCCCAGCATTTT. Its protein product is CASSPGQGAIDNQPQHF.

CDR3 residues: CASSKSGTGGTDTQYF. For the CDR3, the DNA is TGCGCCAGCAGCAAGTCCGGGACAGGGGGCACAGATACGCAGTATTTT. The chain joins TRBV5-1 to TRBJ2-3; 10 bases line up with TRBD1. This CDR3 region has 16 residues. Trimming took 4 bases from V and 1 from J; bases not matched to a gene: 6. The germline V gene has CDR1 SGHRS and CDR2 YFSETQ.

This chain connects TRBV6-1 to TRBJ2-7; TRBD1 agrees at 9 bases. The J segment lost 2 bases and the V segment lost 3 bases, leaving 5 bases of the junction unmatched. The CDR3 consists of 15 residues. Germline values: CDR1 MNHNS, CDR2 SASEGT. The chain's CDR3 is CASSDRDRVPYEQYF. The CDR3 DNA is TGTGCCAGCAGTGACCGGGACAGGGTCCCCTACGAGCAGTACTTC.

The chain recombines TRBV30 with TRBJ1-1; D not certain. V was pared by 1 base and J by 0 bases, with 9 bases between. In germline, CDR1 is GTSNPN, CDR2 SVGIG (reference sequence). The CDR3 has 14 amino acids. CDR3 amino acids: CAWSAEALNTEAFF. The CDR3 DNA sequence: TGTGCCTGGAGTGCGGAGGCTCTGAACACTGAAGCTTTCTTT.

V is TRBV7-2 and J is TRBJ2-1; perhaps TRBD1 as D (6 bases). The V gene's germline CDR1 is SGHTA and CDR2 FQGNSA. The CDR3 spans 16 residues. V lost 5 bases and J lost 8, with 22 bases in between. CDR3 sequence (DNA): TGTGCCAGCAGCCCAGCTGGTTGGGGGCCCTGGGATGAGCAGTTCTTC. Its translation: CASSPAGWGPWDEQFF.

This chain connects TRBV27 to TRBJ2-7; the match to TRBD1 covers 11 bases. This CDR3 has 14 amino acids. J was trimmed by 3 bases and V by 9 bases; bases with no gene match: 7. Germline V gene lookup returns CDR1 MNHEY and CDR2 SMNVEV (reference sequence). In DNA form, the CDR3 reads TGTGCCAGTGCCCCTGGGACAGGGGGCTACGAGCAGTACTTC. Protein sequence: CASAPGTGGYEQYF.

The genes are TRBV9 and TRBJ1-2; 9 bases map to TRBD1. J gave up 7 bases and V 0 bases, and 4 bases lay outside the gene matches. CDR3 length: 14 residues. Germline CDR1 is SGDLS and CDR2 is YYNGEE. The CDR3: CASSVGTGAFGYTF. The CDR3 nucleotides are TGTGCCAGCAGCGTAGGGACAGGGGCCTTTGGCTACACCTTC.

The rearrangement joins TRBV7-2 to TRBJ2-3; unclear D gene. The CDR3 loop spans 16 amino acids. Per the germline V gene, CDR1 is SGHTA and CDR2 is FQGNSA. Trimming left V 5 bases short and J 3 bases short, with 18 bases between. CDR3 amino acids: CASSDIVHPKTDTQYF. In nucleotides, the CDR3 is TGTGCCAGCAGCGATATCGTTCACCCTAAGACAGATACGCAGTATTTT.

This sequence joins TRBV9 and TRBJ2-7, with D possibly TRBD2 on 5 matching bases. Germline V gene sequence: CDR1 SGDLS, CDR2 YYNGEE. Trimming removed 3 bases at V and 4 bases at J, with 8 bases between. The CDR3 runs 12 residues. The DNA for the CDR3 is TGTGCCAGCAGCGAAACGGGATACGAGCAGTACTTC. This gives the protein CASSETGYEQYF.

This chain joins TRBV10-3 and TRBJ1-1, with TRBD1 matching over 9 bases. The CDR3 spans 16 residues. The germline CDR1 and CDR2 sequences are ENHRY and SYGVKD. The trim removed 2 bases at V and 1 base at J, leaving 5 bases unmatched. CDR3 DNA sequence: TGTGCCATCAGTGAGAGTACAGGGGGCAGGAACACTGAAGCTTTCTTT. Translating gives CAISESTGGRNTEAFF.

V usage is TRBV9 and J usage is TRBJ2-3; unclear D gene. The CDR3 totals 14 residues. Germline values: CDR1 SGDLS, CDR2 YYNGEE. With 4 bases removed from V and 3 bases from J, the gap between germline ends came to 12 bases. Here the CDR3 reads CASSPAPQTDTQYF. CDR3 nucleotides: TGTGCCAGCAGCCCCGCCCCCCAGACAGATACGCAGTATTTT.

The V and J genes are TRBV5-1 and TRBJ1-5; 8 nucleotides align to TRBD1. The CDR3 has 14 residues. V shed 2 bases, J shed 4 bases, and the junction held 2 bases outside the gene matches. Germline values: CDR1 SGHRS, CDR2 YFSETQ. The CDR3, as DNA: TGCGCCAGCAGCTTCGGGACAGGAAATCAGCCCCAGCATTTT. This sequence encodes CASSFGTGNQPQHF.

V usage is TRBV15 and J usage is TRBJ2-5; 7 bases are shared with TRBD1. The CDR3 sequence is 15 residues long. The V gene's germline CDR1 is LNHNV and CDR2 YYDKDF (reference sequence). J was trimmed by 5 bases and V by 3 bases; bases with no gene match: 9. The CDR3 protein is CATSSGTVEGETQYF. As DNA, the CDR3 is TGTGCCACCAGCAGCGGGACAGTTGAGGGGGAGACCCAGTACTTC.

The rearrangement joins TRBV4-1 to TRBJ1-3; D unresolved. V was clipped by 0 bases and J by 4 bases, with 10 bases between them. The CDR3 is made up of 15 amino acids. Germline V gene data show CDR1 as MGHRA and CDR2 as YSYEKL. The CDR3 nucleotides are TGCGCCAGCAGCCAAGACAGGCCGCCCGGAAACACCATATATTTT. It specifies CASSQDRPPGNTIYF.